The 32 T cell receptor beta chains in this list originate from one sample, sequenced in a study of T cells in Graves' hyperthyroidism and ophthalmopathy. Amplification targeted TCR beta CDR3 regions from RNA transcripts. TCR CDR3 underwent first-round RT-PCR with the HTBI primer set. TCRdb itself ran the multiplex PCR reads through MiXCR, one entry per CDR3 protein. Seen here are 500,000 to 600,000 distinct CDR3 sequences, 40% to 50% observed once, and the top ten hold about two fifths. Sample: peripheral blood or thyroid tissue (not recorded which). These receptors came from an adult woman with Graves' disease, either hyperthyroidism or ophthalmopathy (not recorded which).

The genes are TRBV7-2 and TRBJ1-4; D not certain. Germline V CDR1 and CDR2: SGHTA, FQGNSA. The ends were cut back, 3 bases at V and 8 bases at J, with 13 bases in the middle. This CDR3 region has 14 residues. CDR3 bases: TGTGCCAGCAGCTTTTCTACGGGAACCGAAAAACTGTTTTTT. It yields the protein CASSFSTGTEKLFF.

This rearrangement joins TRBV6-5 to TRBJ1-1; D is undetermined. Trimming cost V 6 bases and J 1 base, with 9 bases left between them. This CDR3 contains 13 residues. Germline lookup yields CDR1 MNHEY and CDR2 SVGAGI. CDR3 DNA: TGTGCCAGCAGAACGGACTCGAACACTGAAGCTTTCTTT. Its translation: CASRTDSNTEAFF.

The CDR3 region is CASSPRQGPSHTQYF. The CDR3 nucleotides read TGTGCCAGCAGCCCCCGCCAGGGACCGTCTCATACGCAGTATTTT. This chain links TRBV7-8 with TRBJ2-3, with D perhaps being TRBD1 or TRBD2 (5 bases each). Germline CDR1 and CDR2: SGHVS and FQNEAQ. The CDR3 loop spans 15 amino acids. Trimming took off 5 bases at V and 7 bases at J, with 19 bases between the two ends. The variable domain in full, with the rest retrieved from reference TRBV7-8 and TRBJ2-3, is GAGVSQSPRYKVAKRGQDVALRCDPISGHVSLFWYQQALGQGPEFLTYFQNEAQLDKSGLPSDRFFAERPEGSVSTLKIQRTQQEDSAVYLCASSPRQGPSHTQYFGPGTRLTVL.

This clonotype was detected ten times or more. The chain has TRBV29-1 and TRBJ1-2; possibly TRBD1 for D (5 bases). Trimming cost V 7 bases and J 0 bases, with 18 bases left between them. The CDR3 contains 15 residues. In germline, CDR1 is SQVTM, CDR2 ANQGSEA. The CDR3 reads CSATPLTDTNYGYTF. The CDR3, as DNA: TGCAGCGCCACGCCATTGACAGATACTAACTATGGCTACACCTTC.

The rearrangement links TRBV14 to TRBJ1-1, with D hard to call. Germline loops: CDR1 SGHDN, CDR2 FVKESK. This CDR3 region has 12 residues. V was shortened by 0 bases and J by 10 bases, with 9 bases between the two germline ends. The CDR3 is CASSQDHLRAFF. The CDR3 DNA is TGTGCCAGCAGCCAAGACCACCTGCGAGCTTTCTTT.

This clonotype has only a few counts. The J gene is TRBJ1-1, the V gene TRBV5-1; maybe TRBD1 (5 bases). V lost 0 bases and J 0 bases, leaving 12 bases between the germline ends. This CDR3 comprises 16 residues. Germline V gene lookup returns CDR1 SGHRS and CDR2 YFSETQ. The CDR3 DNA follows: TGCGCCAGCAGCTTGGAAACGGGGACGGTGAACACTGAAGCTTTCTTT. It encodes CASSLETGTVNTEAFF.

This rearrangement joins TRBV6-5 to TRBJ1-1; no firm D call. The CDR3 loop spans 13 amino acids. Germline V lookup: CDR1 MNHEY, CDR2 SVGAGI. V lost 2 bases to trimming and J lost 11 bases, with 15 bases between them. This CDR3 reads CASSYNNGLWAFF. The DNA of the CDR3 is TGTGCCAGCAGTTACAACAACGGCCTGTGGGCTTTCTTT.

This clonotype was counted many times. The rearrangement uses TRBV5-6 and TRBJ1-2; 8 nucleotides line up with TRBD1. J lost 3 bases, V lost 0 bases, and 7 bases had no gene match. The CDR3 runs 16 residues. Germline CDR1 SGHDT, CDR2 YYEEEE. The CDR3 DNA sequence: TGTGCCAGCAGCTTGGAACGGGACAGGCCCTACTATGGCTACACCTTC. This gives the protein CASSLERDRPYYGYTF.

The CDR3: CASSGGRGMVQHF. The DNA of the CDR3 is TGTGCCAGCAGCGGGGGACGGGGAATGGTCCAGCATTTT. The V gene is TRBV7-9, the J gene TRBJ1-5; the D gene is possibly TRBD1 (5 bases). The CDR3 contains 13 residues. The V and J ends lost 5 bases and 12 bases respectively, with 17 bases between them. Germline V lookup: CDR1 SEHNR, CDR2 FQNEAQ (reference sequence).

This clonotype was counted at least ten times. This chain joins TRBV15 and TRBJ1-4; D ambiguous. Germline CDR1 LNHNV, CDR2 YYDKDF (reference sequence). Between the trimmed V and J ends, which lost 9 bases and 4 bases, there was a span of 6 bases. The length of the CDR3 is 11 residues. CDR3 sequence reads: CATKGNEKLFF. The CDR3 DNA reads TGTGCCACAAAGGGTAATGAAAAACTGTTTTTT.

This clonotype has only a few counts. The rearrangement uses TRBV15 and TRBJ1-2; D unclear. V was cut by 0 bases and J by 10 bases, with 15 bases left in between. Germline CDR1 is LNHNV and CDR2 is YYDKDF (reference sequence). The CDR3 runs to 14 residues. CDR3: CATSRDRGRINYTF. The CDR3, as DNA: TGTGCCACCAGCAGAGATCGAGGGCGAATTAACTACACCTTC. Drawing the rest from reference TRBV15 and TRBJ1-2, the complete variable domain is DAMVIQNPRYQVTQFGKPVTLSCSQTLNHNVMYWYQQKSSQAPKLLFHYYDKDFNNEADTPDNFQSRRPNTSFCFLDIRSPGLGDTAMYLCATSRDRGRINYTFGSGTRLTVV.

The chain joins TRBV20-1 to TRBJ2-2; unclear D gene. Germline loops: CDR1 DFQATT, CDR2 SNEGSKA (reference sequence). This CDR3 has 11 amino acids. V was trimmed by 0 bases and J by 6 bases, leaving 2 bases between them. The CDR3 bases are TGCAGTGCTAGAGATGCCGGGGAGCTGTTTTTT. Translated: CSARDAGELFF.

The chain is built from TRBV2 and TRBJ1-3; D call uncertain. Germline CDR1 reads SNHLY; CDR2 reads FYNNEI. Between the trimmed V and J ends, which lost 7 bases and 4 bases, there was a span of 8 bases. The CDR3 consists of 12 residues. This CDR3 is CASTVQGNTIYF. CDR3 DNA sequence: TGTGCCAGCACCGTCCAAGGAAACACCATATATTTT. The full variable domain, completed using reference TRBV2 and TRBJ1-3, is EPEVTQTPSHQVTQMGQEVILRCVPISNHLYFYWYRQILGQKVEFLVSFYNNEISEKSEIFDDQFSVERPDGSNFTLKIRSTKLEDSAMYFCASTVQGNTIYFGEGSWLTVV.

This clonotype has ten or more counts. The V call is TRBV4-1, the J call TRBJ1-4, with 8 bases lining up with TRBD1. Germline CDR1 reads MGHRA; CDR2 reads YSYEKL. The CDR3 runs to 13 residues. With 1 base clipped from V and 8 bases from J, the junction kept 0 bases outside the gene matches. The CDR3 loop reads CASSQGTGEKLFF. The CDR3 DNA is TGCGCCAGCAGCCAAGGGACAGGGGAAAAACTGTTTTTT.

V usage is TRBV29-1 and J usage is TRBJ2-2, with D perhaps being TRBD1 or TRBD2 (5 bases each). V gave up 6 bases and J gave up 4 bases, with 18 bases separating them. Germline V gene sequence: CDR1 SQVTM, CDR2 ANQGSEA. This CDR3 is built from 15 residues. The CDR3 spells CSVELDRYATGELFF. DNA of the CDR3: TGCAGCGTAGAACTAGACAGATATGCCACCGGGGAGCTGTTTTTT.

CDR3 region: CASSFRVRQPQHF. The CDR3 bases are TGTGCCAGCAGTTTCAGGGTGAGGCAGCCCCAGCATTTT. This sequence joins TRBV6-2 or TRBV6-3 and TRBJ1-5; the D gene is possibly TRBD1 (5 bases). CDR3 length: 13 residues. Germline CDR1 reads MNHEY; CDR2 reads SVGEGT. Trimming stripped 4 bases from V and 7 bases from J, with 11 bases between.

This clonotype occurred many times. This rearrangement joins TRBV7-6 to TRBJ1-5; D gene uncertain. Trimming shortened V by 2 bases and J by 3 bases, and 5 bases separated the two germline ends. CDR3 length: 13 residues. Germline assignment: CDR1 SGHVS and CDR2 FNYEAQ. The CDR3 region is CASSLQNNQPQHF. The CDR3 nucleotides read TGTGCCAGCAGCTTACAGAACAATCAGCCCCAGCATTTT.

The chain is built from TRBV20-1 and TRBJ1-2; D is unresolved. CDR3 length equals 12 residues. The germline V and J ends were trimmed by 2 bases and 2 bases, with 6 bases remaining between them. Germline values: CDR1 DFQATT, CDR2 SNEGSKA (reference sequence). The CDR3 nucleotides read TGCAGTGCTAGAAGTCCAAACTATGGCTACACCTTC. Translation gives CSARSPNYGYTF.

This clonotype occurred once. This sequence joins TRBV2 and TRBJ1-1; 9 bases line up with TRBD1. The V and J ends lost 5 bases and 3 bases, in that order; junction bases with no gene match: 7. The CDR3 contains 15 residues. Germline V gene sequence: CDR1 SNHLY, CDR2 FYNNEI. The DNA of the CDR3 is TGTGCCAGCAGTTATCTGGGACAGGGTTACACTGAAGCTTTCTTT. This encodes CASSYLGQGYTEAFF.

Ten or more counts support this clonotype. The V gene is TRBV7-9, the J gene TRBJ2-5; perhaps D is TRBD1 or TRBD2 (6 bases each). Trimming took off 5 bases at V and 5 bases at J, with 18 bases between the two ends. The CDR3 extends over 15 amino acids. Per germline, CDR1 SEHNR and CDR2 FQNEAQ (reference sequence). CDR3 sequence: CASSSGYGGRETQYF. Written as DNA, the CDR3 is TGTGCCAGCAGCAGCGGTTATGGGGGGCGCGAGACCCAGTACTTC.

This clonotype appeared a few times. The chain recombines TRBV10-3 with TRBJ1-2; TRBD1 matches 9 bases. The CDR3 runs to 14 residues. Germline V gene data show CDR1 as ENHRY and CDR2 as SYGVKD. V trimming: 6 bases; J trimming: 0 bases; junction bases outside the gene matches: 2. The CDR3 sequence: CAIRGTGPNYGYTF. The CDR3 bases are TGTGCCATCAGGGGGACAGGGCCTAACTATGGCTACACCTTC.

Remarks on this clonotype: An end of the junction does not agree with germline; a read error may underlie this. V and J are TRBV12-3 or TRBV12-4 and TRBJ2-2; 11 nucleotides line up with TRBD2. This CDR3 spans 16 amino acids. In DNA, the CDR3 is TGTGCCGGCAGTGAATTAGCGGGAGGGCCGACCGGGGAGCTGTTTTTT. Its translation is CAGSELAGGPTGELFF.

A single count supports this clonotype. The V and J genes are TRBV7-9 and TRBJ2-7, with 7 bases matching TRBD1. Germline V CDR1 and CDR2: SEHNR, FQNEAQ (reference sequence). This CDR3 contains 13 residues. Unmatched junction bases numbered 3, after V lost 7 bases and J lost 0 bases. CDR3 protein: CASTDRVSYEQYF. The CDR3 DNA reads as TGTGCCAGCACAGACAGGGTCTCCTACGAGCAGTACTTC.

This clonotype was counted at least ten times. The V call is TRBV12-3 or TRBV12-4, the J call TRBJ1-5; tentatively, D is TRBD1 (6 bases). Between the trimmed V and J ends, which lost 7 bases and 5 bases, there was a span of 15 bases. CDR3 length: 14 residues. The CDR3 spells CASTYSGGDQPQHF. CDR3 in DNA: TGTGCCAGCACTTACTCGGGGGGCGATCAGCCCCAGCATTTT.

For this clonotype: This CDR3 is missing its conserved last phenylalanine or tryptophan, likely due to a read error. The chain recombines TRBV7-2 with TRBJ1-5; D gene unclear. CDR3 length: 13 amino acids. Germline V gives CDR1 SGHTA, CDR2 FQGNSA. The chain's CDR3 is CAGSLARTQPQHV. The CDR3 region has the DNA TGTGCCGGCAGCTTAGCTCGAACACAGCCCCAGCATGTT.

The table lists this clonotype with a few counts. The chain links TRBV7-9 to TRBJ2-7; D unresolved. The ends were cut back, 6 bases at V and 6 bases at J, with 18 bases in the middle. The CDR3 sequence is 14 residues long. The V gene's germline CDR1 is SEHNR and CDR2 FQNEAQ (reference sequence). CDR3: CASSPTRLPREQYF. The CDR3 DNA is TGTGCCAGCAGTCCGACCCGCCTACCCCGCGAGCAGTACTTC. The variable domain in full, completed from reference TRBV7-9 and TRBJ2-7, reads DTGVSQNPRHKITKRGQNVTFRCDPISEHNRLYWYRQTLGQGPEFLTYFQNEAQLEKSRLLSDRFSAERPKGSFSTLEIQRTEQGDSAMYLCASSPTRLPREQYFGPGTRLTVT.

This clonotype showed up many times. The chain uses TRBV24-1 and TRBJ2-5, with D possibly matching TRBD1 (6 bases). This CDR3 comprises 15 residues. Germline V gives CDR1 KGHDR, CDR2 SFDVKD. V lost 2 bases, J lost 1 base, and 10 bases lay in between. This chain's CDR3 is CATSDSRGTQETQYF. DNA of the CDR3: TGTGCCACCAGTGATTCTAGGGGGACCCAAGAGACCCAGTACTTC.

This clonotype was seen a handful of times. The chain carries TRBV7-9 and TRBJ2-5; tentatively, D is TRBD2 (7 bases). V was pared by 1 base and J by 2 bases, with 23 bases between. Germline V gene sequence: CDR1 SEHNR, CDR2 FQNEAQ (reference sequence). CDR3 length: 19 residues. DNA of the CDR3: TGTGCCAGCAGCTTAGAAGTAGGGGGAGGGGGACACCAACAAGAGACCCAGTACTTC. Residues: CASSLEVGGGGHQQETQYF.

The chain combines TRBV15 with TRBJ2-7, with TRBD1 identical over 9 bases. Trimming at V came to 2 bases and at J to 6 bases, leaving 8 bases not matched to a gene. This CDR3 contains 15 residues. Germline V gene data show CDR1 as LNHNV and CDR2 as YYDKDF (reference sequence). CDR3 nucleotide sequence: TGTGCCACCAGCAGATTGGGACAGGGTAAGGGCGAGCAGTACTTC. This sequence encodes CATSRLGQGKGEQYF.

This clonotype showed up just once. This chain uses TRBV11-2 with TRBJ2-7, with 8 bases identical to TRBD1. Trimming at V came to 3 bases and at J to 4 bases, leaving 8 bases not matched to a gene. The CDR3 consists of 15 residues. CDR1 and CDR2 from the germline V gene are SGHAT and FQNNGV. CDR3 DNA: TGTGCCAGCAGCTTCTCACAGGGGGAGGTGTACGAGCAGTACTTC. Its translation is CASSFSQGEVYEQYF.

This chain joins TRBV14 and TRBJ1-1; no clear D. Per germline, CDR1 SGHDN and CDR2 FVKESK. The V end was cut by 4 bases, the J end by 8 bases, with 14 bases between. CDR3 length: 13 amino acids. CDR3 amino acids: CASSLGMRTEAFF. In nucleotides, the CDR3 is TGTGCCAGCAGCCTGGGAATGAGGACCGAAGCTTTCTTT.

This clonotype turned up a few times. The chain combines TRBV27 with TRBJ2-2, with 7 bases fitting TRBD2. Germline V gives CDR1 MNHEY, CDR2 SMNVEV (reference sequence). The CDR3 sequence is 14 residues long. With 2 bases clipped from V and 7 bases from J, the junction kept 4 bases outside the gene matches. CDR3 sequence reads: CASSLAGDDGELFF. CDR3 DNA: TGTGCCAGCAGTTTAGCGGGAGATGACGGGGAGCTGTTTTTT.